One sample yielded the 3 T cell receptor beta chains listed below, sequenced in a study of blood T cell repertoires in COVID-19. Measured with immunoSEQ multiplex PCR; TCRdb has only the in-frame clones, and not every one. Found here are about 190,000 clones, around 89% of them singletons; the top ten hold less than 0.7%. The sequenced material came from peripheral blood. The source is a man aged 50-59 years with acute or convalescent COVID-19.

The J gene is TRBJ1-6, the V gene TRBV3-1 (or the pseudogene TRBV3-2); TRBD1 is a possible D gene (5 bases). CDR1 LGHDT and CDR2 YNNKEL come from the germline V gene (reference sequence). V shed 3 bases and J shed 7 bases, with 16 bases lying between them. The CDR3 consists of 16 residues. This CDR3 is CASSHPRGTVNSPLHF. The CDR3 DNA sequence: TGTGCCAGCAGCCATCCCCGGGGGACCGTCAATTCACCCCTCCACTTT.

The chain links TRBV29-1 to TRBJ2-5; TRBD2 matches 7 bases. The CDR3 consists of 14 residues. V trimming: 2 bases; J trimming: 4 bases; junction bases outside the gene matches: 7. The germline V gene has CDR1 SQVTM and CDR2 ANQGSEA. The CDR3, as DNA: TGCAGCGTTGAAAAGGCGGGAGCTTCAGAGACCCAGTACTTC. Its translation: CSVEKAGASETQYF.

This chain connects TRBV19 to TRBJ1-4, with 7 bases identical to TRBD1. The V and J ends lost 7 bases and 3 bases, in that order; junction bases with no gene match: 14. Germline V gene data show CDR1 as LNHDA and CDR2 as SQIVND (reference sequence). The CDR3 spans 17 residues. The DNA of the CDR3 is TGTGCCAGTACCCTCGGCCGGGACAGCGTCGCTAATGAAAAACTGTTTTTT. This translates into CASTLGRDSVANEKLFF.